This is a list of T cell receptor beta chains from one sample in a study of PD-L1 blockade in urothelial cancer. This table comes from immunoSEQ multiplex PCR, and its TCRdb copy is limited to in-frame clones, with some not included. There are tens of thousands of clones in the sample; about 68% occur only once, and 3.5% to 4.5% lies in the top ten. Specimen: PBMCs, collected around atezolizumab (anti-PD-L1) treatment. These receptors were collected from a man between 65 and 80 years old with urothelial cancer. The CDR3 runs from the conserved cysteine through the conserved F or W. The D gene is left open where the match is weak. The size field is filled for only some rows; it gives once, few, many or a size class.

TGTGCCAGTAGTTCAAACAGTTATGGCTACACCTTC	CASSSNSYGYTF	NA	12	TRBV19	NA	TRBJ1-2
TGTGCCAGCGGGGGACAGCCGGGCGGGACCCTGGGGAATGAGCAGTTCTTC	CASGGQPGGTLGNEQFF	NA	17	TRBV2	NA	TRBJ2-1
TGTGCCACAACCCTCGGGGGACCAGGGGGCTACACTGAAGCTTTCTTT	CATTLGGPGGYTEAFF	TRBD1	16	TRBV10-3	few	TRBJ1-1
TGTGCCAGCAGCTTAAGGGCTACCCCGGGGACCGGGGAGCTGTTTTTT	CASSLRATPGTGELFF	NA	16	TRBV7-9	NA	TRBJ2-2
TGTGCCAGCAGCAATCAACAGGGGCAGGAGACCCAGTACTTC	CASSNQQGQETQYF	TRBD1	14	TRBV7-8	medium-sized	TRBJ2-5
TGTGCCAGCAGTGCCCGTGCGGGAGTCAATGAGCAGTTCTTC	CASSARAGVNEQFF	TRBD2	14	TRBV27	NA	TRBJ2-1
TGTGCCAGCAGCTTAGATTACAACGGGGGTGGAGAGACCCAGTACTTC	CASSLDYNGGGETQYF	NA	16	TRBV11-2	NA	TRBJ2-5
TGTGCCAGTAGTATCGCCGGGACTAGCCAACACGAGCAGTACTTC	CASSIAGTSQHEQYF	TRBD2	15	TRBV19	NA	TRBJ2-7
TGTGCCAGTAGTATGAGCGGTTGGGGTGAAGCTTTCTTT	CASSMSGWGEAFF	NA	13	TRBV19	many	TRBJ1-1
TGTGCCAGCAGCCCTCGGACTAGCGGGAGCTCTTACAATGAGCAGTTCTTC	CASSPRTSGSSYNEQFF	TRBD2	17	TRBV5-4	once	TRBJ2-1
TGTGCCAGCAGCTTAGGGCTCTGGTATGGCTACACCTTC	CASSLGLWYGYTF	NA	13	TRBV7-9	NA	TRBJ1-2
TGTGCCAGCAGTGAAGCGCAGAGGCAGCCCCAGCATTTT	CASSEAQRQPQHF	NA	13	TRBV6-1	NA	TRBJ1-5
TGTGCCAGCAGCCTTACAGGGGGCAGCGCAGATACGCAGTATTTT	CASSLTGGSADTQYF	TRBD1	15	TRBV16	NA	TRBJ2-3
TGTGCCAGCAGTTCCACGGGGGGAAAACTGTTTTTT	CASSSTGGKLFF	NA	12	TRBV6-5	NA	TRBJ1-4
TGCGCCAGCAGCATGAACCCGGGACAGGGGGCCGAGCAGTACTTC	CASSMNPGQGAEQYF	TRBD1	15	TRBV5-1	NA	TRBJ2-7
TGTGCCAGCAGTCCCCAGAGCCGGGTCGCCGGGGAGCTGTTTTTT	CASSPQSRVAGELFF	NA	15	TRBV27	NA	TRBJ2-2
TGTGCCAGTAGTCCCTACAGGGGGCTAAGCTCTGGGGCCAACGTCCTGACTTTC	CASSPYRGLSSGANVLTF	TRBD1	18	TRBV19	NA	TRBJ2-6
TGTGCCAGCAGTGAGACTAGCGGGACAGATACGCAGTATTTT	CASSETSGTDTQYF	TRBD2	14	TRBV6-4	NA	TRBJ2-3
TGCAGCGTCGGATCGGGACAGGGGGCCATGAACACTGAAGCTTTCTTT	CSVGSGQGAMNTEAFF	TRBD1	16	TRBV29-1	NA	TRBJ1-1
TGTGCTAGTGGTTTTCTTAAGGGGGGACTAGCGGCCCCTGAGCAGTTCTTC	CASGFLKGGLAAPEQFF	TRBD2	17	TRBV12-5	NA	TRBJ2-1
TGTGCCAGCAGCCCGGACGGGACCTACGAGCAGTACTTC	CASSPDGTYEQYF	NA	13	TRBV11-2	NA	TRBJ2-7
TGTGCCAGCAGCTGGAGGGTGGGGGGAACTAGCACAGATACGCAGTATTTT	CASSWRVGGTSTDTQYF	NA	17	TRBV5-5	NA	TRBJ2-3
TGCAGCGTTGAAGGTAGCGGGGGGTACCAAGAGACCCAGTACTTC	CSVEGSGGYQETQYF	TRBD2	15	TRBV29-1	once	TRBJ2-5
TGTGCCAGCAGCTTACAGGGGGCGGGTGCCATATATTTT	CASSLQGAGAIYF	TRBD1	13	TRBV7-2	NA	TRBJ1-3
TGCAGCGCTCGGAGGGGCTCTGGAAACACCATATATTTT	CSARRGSGNTIYF	NA	13	TRBV29-1	once	TRBJ1-3
TGTGCCAGCAGCCAAGGAGCTAGCGGGTTTAGCTCCTACGAGCAGTACTTC	CASSQGASGFSSYEQYF	TRBD2	17	TRBV4-2	NA	TRBJ2-7
TGTGCCAGTAGTGGCCGGGACAGGTCCGCTGAAGCTTTCTTT	CASSGRDRSAEAFF	TRBD1	14	TRBV19	once	TRBJ1-1
TGTGCCAGCAGCCCTGCTGGGGCCAACGTCCTGACTTTC	CASSPAGANVLTF	NA	13	TRBV4-2	NA	TRBJ2-6
TGTGCCAGCACCTCAGGGAACACTGAAGCTTTCTTT	CASTSGNTEAFF	NA	12	TRBV28	NA	TRBJ1-1
TGTGCCAGCAGCCCTCCTAGCGGGGTACCTCTGGGTACGCAGTATTTT	CASSPPSGVPLGTQYF	TRBD2	16	TRBV7-2	few	TRBJ2-3
TGTGCCAGCAGTTACTCGTTTAACGGGGAGGGCGATACGCAGTATTTT	CASSYSFNGEGDTQYF	TRBD2	16	TRBV6-5	NA	TRBJ2-3
TGTGCCAGCAGCCTCGACAGGGAATATGGCTACACCTTC	CASSLDREYGYTF	TRBD1	13	TRBV6-5	few	TRBJ1-2
TGTGCCACCATTGGAATAGGGACAGAGTCCTACGAGCAGTACTTC	CATIGIGTESYEQYF	TRBD1	15	TRBV7-2	NA	TRBJ2-7
TGTGCCAGCAGCAATAGGGGGACAGATACGCAGTATTTT	CASSNRGTDTQYF	NA	13	TRBV7-9	NA	TRBJ2-3
TGCGCCAGCAGCTTCCAGGGTAACCCCTACGAGCAGTACTTC	CASSFQGNPYEQYF	NA	14	TRBV5-1	NA	TRBJ2-7
TGTGCCAGCAGCTTGCGGGGGGACACCGGGGAGCTGTTTTTT	CASSLRGDTGELFF	TRBD2	14	TRBV7-2	NA	TRBJ2-2
TGTGCCAGCAGTTTCGTGACTACCAGCGGATCCCGAAACTTC	CASSFVTTSGSRNF	NA	14	TRBV28	NA	TRBJ2-5
TGTGCCAGCATCCCTGGGGGGGAGATTCTTGATACGCAGTATTTT	CASIPGGEILDTQYF	TRBD2	15	TRBV28	few	TRBJ2-3
TGTGCCAGCAGCGCTTACAGGGTGGTAGCCTACAATGAGCAGTTCTTC	CASSAYRVVAYNEQFF	NA	16	TRBV7-8	NA	TRBJ2-1
TGTGCCAGCAGCTCTTACTACGAGCAGTACTTC	CASSSYYEQYF	NA	11	TRBV5-6	NA	TRBJ2-7
TGTGCCAGCAGCGCCTACACCGGGGAGCTGTTTTTT	CASSAYTGELFF	NA	12	TRBV9	NA	TRBJ2-2
TGTGCCAGCTCACCGACAGGGAATAGCGAAAAACTGTTTTTT	CASSPTGNSEKLFF	TRBD1	14	TRBV18	once	TRBJ1-4
TGTGCCAGCAGCTTGGTCAGGGGTCATCAAGAGACCCAGTACTTC	CASSLVRGHQETQYF	NA	15	TRBV5-6	NA	TRBJ2-5
TGTGCCAGCAGCCCGCAGGGGACTGGAAACACCATATATTTT	CASSPQGTGNTIYF	NA	14	TRBV11-2	NA	TRBJ1-3
TGTGCCAGCAGCATGAGATCCCAGGGGGTTCGTGTAGTCGAAAAACTGTTTTTT	CASSMRSQGVRVVEKLFF	TRBD1	18	TRBV7-9	once	TRBJ1-4
TGTGCCAGCAGCCCCACCGCGGACACGCGGAGCACTGAAGCTTTCTTT	CASSPTADTRSTEAFF	NA	16	TRBV7-6	NA	TRBJ1-1
TGTGCCTGGGGTCCCAGGGGATCAGGTGTCCAGACCCAGTACTTC	CAWGPRGSGVQTQYF	NA	15	TRBV30	NA	TRBJ2-5
TGTGCCAGTAGTATAGGTGGCGGGGGGAGAATCAATGAGCAGTTCTTC	CASSIGGGGRINEQFF	TRBD2	16	TRBV19	NA	TRBJ2-1
TGCGCCAGCAGCTTGGCGGGCGGTGGGAGAGATACGCAGTATTTT	CASSLAGGGRDTQYF	NA	15	TRBV5-1	NA	TRBJ2-3
TGTGCCAGCAGCTTAAGTCTAGCGGGGGGATACAATGAGCAGTTCTTC	CASSLSLAGGYNEQFF	TRBD2	16	TRBV7-3	NA	TRBJ2-1
TGCGCCAGCAGCCCGGCCCCTACAGGGGTGGGGGAGCAGTACTTC	CASSPAPTGVGEQYF	TRBD1	15	TRBV4-1	NA	TRBJ2-7